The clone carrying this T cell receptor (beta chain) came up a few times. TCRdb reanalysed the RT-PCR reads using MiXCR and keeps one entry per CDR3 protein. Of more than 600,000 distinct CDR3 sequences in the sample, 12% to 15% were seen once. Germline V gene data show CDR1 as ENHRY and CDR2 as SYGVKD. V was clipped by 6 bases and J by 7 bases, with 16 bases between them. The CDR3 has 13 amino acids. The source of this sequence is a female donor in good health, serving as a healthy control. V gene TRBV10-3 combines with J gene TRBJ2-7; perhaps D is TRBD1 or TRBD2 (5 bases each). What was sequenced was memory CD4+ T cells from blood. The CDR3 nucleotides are TGTGCCATCAGCGGGACGGGACCCAGGGAGCAGTACTTC. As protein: CAISGTGPREQYF.